This TCR beta chain was identified in a study of T-cell memory formation after mild COVID-19. This clonotype was found a few times. The CDR3 runs to 13 residues. From germline, CDR1 is WNHNN and CDR2 SYGVQD (reference sequence). V dropped 9 bases and J dropped 2 bases, with 13 bases sitting between them. TCRdb fed the 5' RACE reads into MiXCR, producing one record per CDR3 protein. The table shows 300,000 or so distinct CDR3 sequences, with around 15% occurring only once. Sequencing was done on a sample of PBMCs or a T cell subset sorted from them (not recorded which). V gene TRBV10-1 combines with J gene TRBJ1-2; D is unresolved. The TCR originated in a man aged 18 to 29 who had mild COVID-19 (a few samples of this study predate the infection). Cell type and time point are not known. CDR3 sequence (DNA): TGCGCCAGGAATATCGAGAAGAACTATGGCTACACCTTC. As protein: CARNIEKNYGYTF.